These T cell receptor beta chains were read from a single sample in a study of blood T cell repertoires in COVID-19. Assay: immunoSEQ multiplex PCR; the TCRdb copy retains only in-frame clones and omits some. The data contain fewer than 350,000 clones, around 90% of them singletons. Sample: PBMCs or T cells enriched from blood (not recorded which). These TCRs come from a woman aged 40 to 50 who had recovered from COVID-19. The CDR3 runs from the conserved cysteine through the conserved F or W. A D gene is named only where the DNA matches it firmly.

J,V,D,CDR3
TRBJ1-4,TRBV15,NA,CATSRDSKRETFGKLFF
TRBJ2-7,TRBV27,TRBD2,CASRGTRLSYEQYF
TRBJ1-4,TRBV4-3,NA,CASSQDLNEAEKLFF
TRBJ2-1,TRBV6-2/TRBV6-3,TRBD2,CASTPRSGARYNEQFF
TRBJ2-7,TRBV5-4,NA,CASSPRQENEQYF
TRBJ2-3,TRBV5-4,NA,CASSQDRYTDTQYF
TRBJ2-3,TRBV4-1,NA,CASSQGNGGEDTQYF
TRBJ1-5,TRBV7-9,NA,CASSLQGAGNQPQHF
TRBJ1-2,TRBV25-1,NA,CASSALQGGGYTF
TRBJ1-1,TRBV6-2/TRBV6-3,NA,CASSYSGRGTEAFF
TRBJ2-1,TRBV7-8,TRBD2,CASSLTSNSYNEQFF
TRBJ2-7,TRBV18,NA,CASGSRDLPYEQYF
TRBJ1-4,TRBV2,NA,CASSGEGLSNEKLFF
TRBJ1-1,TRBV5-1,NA,CASSLASGNTEAFF
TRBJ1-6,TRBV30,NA,CAWTPGGSPLHF
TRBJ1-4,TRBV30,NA,CAWSEGGTNEKLFF
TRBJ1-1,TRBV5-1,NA,CASSLGPEVGNTEAFF
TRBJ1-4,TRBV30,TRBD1,CAWSGTGVFGTNEKLFF
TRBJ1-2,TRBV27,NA,CASSLSTAPSGYTF
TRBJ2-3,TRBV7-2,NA,CASSSQMPTTDTQYF
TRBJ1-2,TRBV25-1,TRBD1,CASSTGANYGYTF
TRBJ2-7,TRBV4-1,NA,CASSQEWRDSYEQYF
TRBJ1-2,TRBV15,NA,CATRDKARGYGYTF
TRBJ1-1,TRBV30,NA,CAWTDLRTEAFF
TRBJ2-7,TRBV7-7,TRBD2,CASSSPAGVSAPMDEQYF
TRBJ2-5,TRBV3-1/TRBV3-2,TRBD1,CASSQDSGQGYETQYF
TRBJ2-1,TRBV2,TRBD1,CASSQDRPGMNEQFF
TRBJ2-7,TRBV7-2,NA,CASSLAWRGVAYEQYF
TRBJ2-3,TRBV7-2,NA,CASSPPGLRGTDTQYF
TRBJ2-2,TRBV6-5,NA,CASSKLAGELFF
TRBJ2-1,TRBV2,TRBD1,CASSFFTGVSYNEQFF
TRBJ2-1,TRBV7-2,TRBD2,CASSFLSGTSGGLNEQFF
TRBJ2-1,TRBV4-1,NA,CASSQDPRGAFHNEQFF
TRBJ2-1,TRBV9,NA,CASSVDRNLGYNEQFF
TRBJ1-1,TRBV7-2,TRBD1,CASSPGTGRGNTEAFF
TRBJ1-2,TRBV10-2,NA,CASSSQGVPYGYTF
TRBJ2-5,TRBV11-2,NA,CASSSLSETQYF